Below, 29 T cell receptor beta chains from the same sample are listed, as sequenced in a study of shared T cell receptors in the human thymus. Data came from immunoSEQ multiplex PCR; TCRdb stores just in-frame clones and leaves some out. The table has some 720,000 clones, around nine tenths seen once; the top ten hold 0.0095% to 0.013%. These data were also filed under a second study, of human thymus T cells.

Material: thymocytes. The receptor source for this set is a boy in the first two years of life with a congenital heart defect.

CDR3 nucleotide sequence: TGTGCCAGCAGTTTATACCGGGCCAGGGACTACGAGCAGTACTTC. Amino acid sequence: CASSLYRARDYEQYF. The chain carries TRBV27 and TRBJ2-7; D might be TRBD1 (5 bases). Germline lookup yields CDR1 MNHEY and CDR2 SMNVEV (reference sequence). The ends were cut back, 1 base at V and 3 bases at J, with 13 bases in the middle. CDR3 size: 15 residues.

The CDR3 DNA follows: TGCGCCAGCAGTTGGACAGGCACAGATACGCAGTATTTT. Amino acids: CASSWTGTDTQYF. The V and J genes are TRBV10-2 and TRBJ2-3; maybe TRBD1 (6 bases). CDR1 is WSHSY and CDR2 is SAAADI in the germline V gene. The CDR3 length is 13 residues. Trimming shortened V by 5 bases and J by 1 base, and 7 bases separated the two germline ends.

The count of this clone is one. The J gene is TRBJ2-1, the V gene TRBV9, with TRBD1 matching 8 bases. CDR1 is SGDLS, CDR2 YYNGEE, per germline. CDR3 length: 17 amino acids. Trimming removed 0 bases from V and 2 bases from J; junction bases left unmatched: 7. The CDR3: CASSVVAEDRAYNEQFF. The DNA for the CDR3 is TGTGCCAGCAGCGTAGTCGCTGAGGACAGGGCCTACAATGAGCAGTTCTTC.

The J gene is TRBJ1-2, the V gene TRBV4-1; TRBD1 matches at 9 bases. Trimming at V came to 1 base and at J to 8 bases, leaving 8 bases not matched to a gene. The CDR3 is made up of 15 amino acids. The germline gives CDR1 MGHRA, CDR2 YSYEKL. Written as DNA, the CDR3 is TGCGCCAGCAGCCAAGCACCTACAGGGGGCAGAGGCTACACCTTC. This sequence encodes CASSQAPTGGRGYTF.

The chain has TRBV28 and TRBJ2-1, with a weak D call TRBD1 (5 bases). V was shortened by 5 bases and J by 7 bases, with 18 bases between the two germline ends. The germline V gene encodes CDR1 MDHEN and CDR2 SYDVKM. The CDR3 has 15 amino acids. This CDR3 is CASSHPWQGSNEQFF. CDR3 DNA sequence: TGTGCCAGCAGTCATCCGTGGCAGGGCTCAAATGAGCAGTTCTTC.

The V gene is TRBV12-5, the J gene TRBJ2-1; 11 nucleotides align to TRBD1. From germline, CDR1 is LGHNT and CDR2 FRNRAP. The CDR3 covers 15 residues. V lost 4 bases, J lost 8 bases, and 7 bases stayed unmatched. The CDR3 is CASGWTGTGGDEQFF. CDR3 nucleotide sequence: TGTGCTAGTGGTTGGACCGGGACAGGGGGGGATGAGCAGTTCTTC.

The rearrangement links TRBV7-8 to TRBJ2-3; 7 positions agree with TRBD2. The CDR3 totals 20 residues. The V segment lost 3 bases and the J segment 0 bases; nucleotides outside the gene matches: 18. Germline CDR1 SGHVS, CDR2 FQNEAQ. The CDR3, as DNA: TGTGCCAGCAGCTTCGGGGAACGAGGGCTAGCGGTACTTAGCACAGATACGCAGTATTTT. This codes for CASSFGERGLAVLSTDTQYF.

V and J are TRBV29-1 and TRBJ2-3; 12 bases line up with TRBD2. The junction had 4 bases not matched to a gene; V was cut back by 7 bases and J by 2 bases. The CDR3 loop spans 14 amino acids. Germline V gene lookup returns CDR1 SQVTM and CDR2 ANQGSEA. The CDR3 region has the DNA TGCAGCGCTGGACTAGCGGGGACCACAGATACGCAGTATTTT. This gives the protein CSAGLAGTTDTQYF.

This chain joins TRBV7-3 and TRBJ2-1; 14 bases agree with TRBD2. J lost 5 bases, V lost 4 bases, and 7 bases had no gene match. This CDR3 has 17 amino acids. The germline gives CDR1 SGHTA, CDR2 FQGTGA. This CDR3 is CASSSRGTSGSNNEQFF. DNA for the CDR3: TGTGCCAGCAGCTCGAGAGGGACTAGCGGGAGCAACAATGAGCAGTTCTTC.

The chain links TRBV5-4 to TRBJ1-2; 7 bases map to TRBD1. The CDR3 runs 15 residues. Trimming cost V 2 bases and J 1 base; bases outside gene matches: 5. Germline V CDR1 and CDR2: SGHNT, YYREEE (reference sequence). CDR3 bases: TGTGCCAGCAGCTTAGGACAGGAGAATAACTATGGCTACACCTTC. Translation gives CASSLGQENNYGYTF.

This rearrangement joins TRBV29-1 to TRBJ1-2; D may be TRBD1 (6 bases). This CDR3 has 15 residues. Per the germline V gene, CDR1 is SQVTM and CDR2 is ANQGSEA. V was clipped by 0 bases and J by 4 bases, with 15 bases between them. In nucleotides, the CDR3 is TGCAGCGTTGAAGATCTTCGGGGAGGGGGCTATGGCTACACCTTC. Translating gives CSVEDLRGGGYGYTF.

The chain recombines TRBV28 with TRBJ2-2; 7 bases align to TRBD1. The CDR3 is 19 amino acids. Germline-derived CDR1 and CDR2 are MDHEN and SYDVKM. Germline trimming cut 3 bases from V and 3 bases from J; bases unmatched to any gene: 16. The CDR3: CASSLRPPRGGADTGELFF. CDR3 bases: TGTGCCAGCAGTTTGAGACCCCCCCGAGGGGGCGCCGACACCGGGGAGCTGTTTTTT.

V gene TRBV10-3 combines with J gene TRBJ2-3; 14 bases fit TRBD2. Germline CDR1 and CDR2: ENHRY and SYGVKD. V lost 3 bases to trimming and J lost 0 bases; unmatched junction nucleotides: 14. This CDR3 region has 21 residues. CDR3 DNA sequence: TGTGCCATCAGTGAAAGGTTAGGGATGGGGACTAGCGGGGGTAGCACAGATACGCAGTATTTT. The encoded protein is CAISERLGMGTSGGSTDTQYF.

This chain links TRBV6-1 with TRBJ1-1; possible D gene TRBD1, 5 bases. The germline V gene encodes CDR1 MNHNS and CDR2 SASEGT. The CDR3 runs 15 residues. Trimming removed 2 bases at V and 1 base at J, with 11 bases between. CDR3 nucleotide sequence: TGTGCCAGCAGTGAACCCGGGGGTCGGAACACTGAAGCTTTCTTT. This codes for CASSEPGGRNTEAFF.

This clone turned up a few times. This chain connects TRBV19 to TRBJ2-7; the match to TRBD1 covers 10 bases. Germline assignment: CDR1 LNHDA and CDR2 SQIVND (reference sequence). This CDR3 is 16 amino acids long. The V segment lost 4 bases and the J segment 5 bases; nucleotides outside the gene matches: 11. The CDR3 region is CASSTPGTGVGDEQYF. The CDR3 DNA follows: TGTGCCAGTAGTACACCCGGGACAGGGGTCGGCGACGAGCAGTACTTC.

The chain joins TRBV5-8 to TRBJ1-3, with D unresolved. The CDR3 totals 16 residues. The V end lost 1 base, the J end lost 4 bases, and 15 bases lay between the germline ends. CDR1 SGHTS and CDR2 YDEGEE come from the germline V gene. This chain's CDR3 is CASSLSWGEEGNTIYF. The CDR3 coding sequence is TGTGCCAGCAGCTTGTCCTGGGGAGAAGAGGGAAACACCATATATTTT.

The chain uses TRBV10-3 and TRBJ2-3; the D gene is possibly TRBD2 (6 bases). Trimming shortened V by 6 bases and J by 6 bases, and 16 bases separated the two germline ends. CDR3 length: 14 amino acids. Germline CDR1 ENHRY, CDR2 SYGVKD. As DNA, the CDR3 is TGTGCCATCAGGGCGCTGGGACTCGGCGATACGCAGTATTTT. Translated, it gives CAIRALGLGDTQYF.

CDR3 amino acids: CASIQGAYCTDTQYF. In nucleotides, the CDR3 is TGTGCCAGCATTCAGGGGGCCTACTGCACAGATACGCAGTATTTT. The J gene is TRBJ2-3, the V gene TRBV2; TRBD1 matches at 8 bases. This CDR3 comprises 15 residues. CDR1 SNHLY and CDR2 FYNNEI come from the germline V gene. V trimming: 7 bases; J trimming: 1 base; junction bases outside the gene matches: 7.

This chain's CDR3 is CASSVAPGGDEQFF. The CDR3 DNA sequence: TGTGCCAGCAGCGTAGCGCCCGGGGGGGATGAGCAGTTCTTC. The chain carries TRBV9 and TRBJ2-1; 8 nucleotides agree with TRBD2. The V and J ends lost 0 bases and 8 bases, in that order; junction bases with no gene match: 4. This CDR3 region has 14 residues. Germline V gives CDR1 SGDLS, CDR2 YYNGEE.

This sequence joins TRBV19 and TRBJ2-7, with D possibly matching TRBD2 (5 bases). The V gene's germline CDR1 is LNHDA and CDR2 SQIVND (reference sequence). The CDR3 contains 15 residues. Trimming took off 2 bases at V and 3 bases at J, with 14 bases between the two ends. CDR3 sequence (DNA): TGTGCCAGTAGTATATTTCGGACGGACTTCTACGAGCAGTACTTC. Translated, it gives CASSIFRTDFYEQYF.

The V and J genes are TRBV6-1 and TRBJ2-7; unclear D gene. Germline values: CDR1 MNHNS, CDR2 SASEGT. Trimming cost V 2 bases and J 5 bases, with 10 bases left between them. CDR3 length: 13 amino acids. The CDR3 loop is CASSETVVHEQYF. CDR3 bases: TGTGCCAGCAGTGAAACAGTTGTCCACGAGCAGTACTTC.

The J gene is TRBJ2-1, the V gene TRBV5-6, with TRBD1 matching over 11 bases. The CDR3 has 15 amino acids. Germline loops: CDR1 SGHDT, CDR2 YYEEEE. The trim removed 2 bases at V and 7 bases at J, leaving 5 bases unmatched. The CDR3 region is CASSLGGQGGNEQFF. The CDR3 bases are TGTGCCAGCAGCTTAGGGGGACAGGGGGGGAATGAGCAGTTCTTC.

This chain joins TRBV6-5 and TRBJ1-1; 10 positions agree with TRBD1. Losses at the gene ends were 6 bases for V and 6 bases for J; bases not matched to a gene: 7. Germline values: CDR1 MNHEY, CDR2 SVGAGI. This CDR3 contains 14 residues. CDR3 bases: TGTGCCAGCAGGCAGACAGGGGGCGCGGCTGAAGCTTTCTTT. It codes for CASRQTGGAAEAFF.

The CDR3 reads CASSPGDSLLSYEQYF. The CDR3 nucleotides are TGTGCCAGCAGCCCGGGGGACAGCTTGTTGTCCTACGAGCAGTACTTC. The J gene is TRBJ2-7, the V gene TRBV9; tentative D call: TRBD1 (7 bases). The V gene's germline CDR1 is SGDLS and CDR2 YYNGEE. The V gene lost 4 bases and the J gene lost 1 base, with 18 bases spanning the gap. This CDR3 has 16 amino acids.

This sequence joins TRBV30 and TRBJ1-6; 11 bases map to TRBD1. The CDR3 extends over 13 amino acids. From germline, CDR1 is GTSNPN and CDR2 SVGIG (reference sequence). With V trimmed by 6 bases and J by 8 bases, 3 bases remained unmatched. The CDR3 reads CACPGQGDSPLHF. The CDR3 DNA reads TGTGCCTGTCCGGGACAGGGGGATTCACCCCTCCACTTT. Using reference TRBV30 and TRBJ1-6 for the parts outside the CDR3, the full variable domain is SQTIHQWPATLVQPVGSPLSLECTVEGTSNPNLYWYRQAAGRGLQLLFYSVGIGQISSEVPQNLSASRPQDRQFILSSKKLLLSDSGFYLCACPGQGDSPLHFGNGTRLTVT.

The chain carries TRBV4-3 and TRBJ2-1, with D tentatively TRBD2 (6 bases). Trimming took 2 bases from V and 2 from J, leaving 28 bases between them. Germline CDR1 LGHNA, CDR2 YSLEER. The CDR3 length is 21 residues. Here the CDR3 DNA reads TGCGCCAGCAGCCAAAAGCCCCTAGGGGAGAAGGGAACTAGCACCTACAATGAGCAGTTCTTC. It yields the protein CASSQKPLGEKGTSTYNEQFF.

The V and J genes are TRBV28 and TRBJ2-3; 13 bases are a match to TRBD2. The CDR3 consists of 16 residues. Germline V gene lookup returns CDR1 MDHEN and CDR2 SYDVKM. After removal of 7 bases from V and 5 bases from J, the junction contained 9 bases not matched to a gene. This CDR3 is CASIPPLAGGLDTQYF. The DNA for the CDR3 is TGTGCCAGCATTCCTCCACTAGCGGGAGGGTTAGATACGCAGTATTTT.

V gene TRBV7-9 combines with J gene TRBJ2-1; 7 bases line up with TRBD2. Germline V gene sequence: CDR1 SEHNR, CDR2 FQNEAQ (reference sequence). The CDR3 loop spans 14 amino acids. After removal of 1 base from V and 8 bases from J, the junction contained 5 bases not matched to a gene. For the CDR3, the DNA is TGTGCCAGCAGCTTAGTGGTGGGGGGGTATGAGCAGTTCTTC. Translating gives CASSLVVGGYEQFF.

The chain couples TRBV5-1 to TRBJ1-2; maybe TRBD1 (6 bases). The V gene's germline CDR1 is SGHRS and CDR2 YFSETQ. V was clipped by 0 bases and J by 6 bases, with 15 bases between them. The CDR3 is 15 residues long. As DNA, the CDR3 is TGCGCCAGCAGCTTGGTACAGGGCCCCTCGGATGGCTACACCTTC. As protein: CASSLVQGPSDGYTF.